This T cell receptor beta chain was recorded in a study of blood T cell repertoires in COVID-19. The table lists this clone with a few counts. Only in-frame clones appear in the TCRdb table, and some are missing; sequencing was by immunoSEQ multiplex PCR. This repertoire shows roughly 84,000 clones, roughly 80% found once; its top ten account for around 4%. CDR1 LNHDA and CDR2 SQIVND come from the germline V gene (reference sequence). The CDR3 length is 19 residues. With V trimmed by 5 bases and J by 6 bases, 24 bases remained unmatched. Specimen: peripheral blood. The sequence came from a woman between 45 and 60 years old with acute or convalescent COVID-19. The genes are TRBV19 and TRBJ1-2; 7 bases are a match to TRBD1. CDR3 in amino acids: CASSPWTGSGLPLTDGYTF. The CDR3 nucleotides are TGTGCCAGTAGTCCTTGGACAGGCAGTGGCCTCCCTCTAACTGATGGCTACACCTTC. Based on the CDR3 plus reference TRBV19 and TRBJ1-2, the full variable domain is DGGITQSPKYLFRKEGQNVTLSCEQNLNHDAMYWYRQDPGQGLRLIYYSQIVNDFQKGDIAEGYSVSREKKESFPLTVTSAQKNPTAFYLCASSPWTGSGLPLTDGYTFGSGTRLTVV.